This TCR beta chain stems from a study of cytomegalovirus exposure and HLA in healthy donors. Whole-study results and caveats: More clonal expansion characterized HLA-associated TCR beta chains than equally common others in a later analysis. Some highly shared sequence variants likely arose as a pipeline artifact. The authors listed approximately 160 TCR beta chains as cytomegalovirus-associated.

The PCR employed 60 Vbeta primers together with 13 Jbeta primers. Clones were read by immunoSEQ multiplex PCR, and TCRdb kept only the in-frame ones, dropping some. The sample lists 150,000 to 200,000 clones; roughly 70% were seen once. Germline CDR1 reads MNHNS; CDR2 reads SASEGT. V lost 8 bases to trimming and J lost 5 bases; unmatched junction nucleotides: 9. The CDR3 runs to 15 residues. Notes on this clone: Its antigen is not known.

The chain couples TRBV6-1 to TRBJ2-5; TRBD2 matches at 12 bases. Material: PBMCs. The TCR was taken from a woman between 35 and 50 years old in good health and CMV-seropositive. The chain's CDR3 is CASVPLAGGMETQYF. The CDR3 nucleotides read TGTGCCAGCGTCCCTCTAGCGGGGGGGATGGAGACCCAGTACTTC.